This T cell receptor (beta chain) came from a study of blood T cell repertoires in COVID-19. CDR1 and CDR2 (germline): MNHNS, SASEGT. This CDR3 has 17 residues. V was shortened by 4 bases and J by 0 bases, with 15 bases between the two germline ends. The protocol was immunoSEQ multiplex PCR, while the TCRdb copy is restricted to in-frame clones and leaves out a portion. The data show tens of thousands of clones, with roughly 90% seen just once and 1.2% held by the top ten. This clone occurred a few times. The sample comprised peripheral blood. This TCR was sampled from an older woman with acute or convalescent COVID-19. The gene calls are TRBV6-1 and TRBJ2-2; D may be TRBD1 (6 bases). This chain's CDR3 is CASSVLQGPTNTGELFF. CDR3 DNA: TGTGCCAGCAGTGTCTTACAGGGCCCTACGAACACCGGGGAGCTGTTTTTT.